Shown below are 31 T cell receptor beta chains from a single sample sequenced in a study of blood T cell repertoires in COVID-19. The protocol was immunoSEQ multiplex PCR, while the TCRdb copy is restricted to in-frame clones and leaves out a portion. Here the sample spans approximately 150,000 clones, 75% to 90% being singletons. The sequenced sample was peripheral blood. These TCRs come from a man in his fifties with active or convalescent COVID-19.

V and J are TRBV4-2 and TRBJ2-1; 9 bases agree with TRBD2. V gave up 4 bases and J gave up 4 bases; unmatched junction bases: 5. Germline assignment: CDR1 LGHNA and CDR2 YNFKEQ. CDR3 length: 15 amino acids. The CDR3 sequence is CASSRRLAEYNEQFF. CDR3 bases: TGTGCCAGCAGCCGTCGACTAGCGGAATACAATGAGCAGTTCTTC.

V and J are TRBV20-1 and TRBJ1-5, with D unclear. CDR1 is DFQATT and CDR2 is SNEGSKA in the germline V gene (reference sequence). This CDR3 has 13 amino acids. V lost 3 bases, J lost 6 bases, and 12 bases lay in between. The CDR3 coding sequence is TGCAGTGCTAGTTTCGGGGTAGGTCAGCCCCAGCATTTT. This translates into CSASFGVGQPQHF.

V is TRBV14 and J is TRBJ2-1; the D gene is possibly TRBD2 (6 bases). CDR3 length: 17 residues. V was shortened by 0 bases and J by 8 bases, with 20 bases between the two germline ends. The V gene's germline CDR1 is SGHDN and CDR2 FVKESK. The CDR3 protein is CASSQDKAGQIVDEQFF. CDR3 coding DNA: TGTGCCAGCAGCCAAGATAAGGCGGGGCAGATAGTGGATGAGCAGTTCTTC.

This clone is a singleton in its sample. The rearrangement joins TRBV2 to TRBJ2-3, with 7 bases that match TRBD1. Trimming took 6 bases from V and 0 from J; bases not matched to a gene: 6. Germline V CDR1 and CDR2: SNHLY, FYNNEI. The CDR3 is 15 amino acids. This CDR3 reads CASSQRDRSTDTQYF. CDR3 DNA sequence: TGTGCCAGCAGCCAAAGGGACAGAAGCACAGATACGCAGTATTTT.

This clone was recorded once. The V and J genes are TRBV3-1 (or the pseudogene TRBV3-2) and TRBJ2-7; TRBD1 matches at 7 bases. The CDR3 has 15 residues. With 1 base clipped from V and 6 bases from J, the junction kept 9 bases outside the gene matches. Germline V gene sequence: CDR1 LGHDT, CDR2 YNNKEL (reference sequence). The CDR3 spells CASSQVRGPLGEQYF. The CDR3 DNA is TGTGCCAGCAGCCAAGTGAGGGGGCCGTTGGGCGAGCAGTACTTC.

The CDR3 region has the DNA TGCGCCAGCAGCCAGACAGCTTTCGCCTCCTACGAGCAGTACTTC. This sequence encodes CASSQTAFASYEQYF. The chain couples TRBV4-1 to TRBJ2-7; TRBD1 might be the D (5 bases). Trimming left V 3 bases short and J 0 bases short, with 12 bases between. This CDR3 is built from 15 residues. Looked up from germline, CDR1 is MGHRA and CDR2 is YSYEKL.

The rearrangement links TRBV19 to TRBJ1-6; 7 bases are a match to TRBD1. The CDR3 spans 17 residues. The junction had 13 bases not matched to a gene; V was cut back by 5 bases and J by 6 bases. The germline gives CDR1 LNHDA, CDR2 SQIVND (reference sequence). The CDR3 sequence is CASSPEGRQGVNSPLHF. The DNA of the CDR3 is TGTGCCAGTAGTCCCGAGGGTCGACAGGGTGTTAATTCACCCCTCCACTTT.

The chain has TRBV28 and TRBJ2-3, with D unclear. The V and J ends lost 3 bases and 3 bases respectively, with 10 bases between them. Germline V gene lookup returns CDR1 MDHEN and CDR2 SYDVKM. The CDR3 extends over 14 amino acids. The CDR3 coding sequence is TGTGCCAGCAGTTTCCTGTCCGGGACAGATACGCAGTATTTT. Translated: CASSFLSGTDTQYF. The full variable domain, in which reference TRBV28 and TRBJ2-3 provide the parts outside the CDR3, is DVKVTQSSRYLVKRTGEKVFLECVQDMDHENMFWYRQDPGLGLRLIYFSYDVKMKEKGDIPEGYSVSREKKERFSLILESASTNQTSMYLCASSFLSGTDTQYFGPGTRLTVL.

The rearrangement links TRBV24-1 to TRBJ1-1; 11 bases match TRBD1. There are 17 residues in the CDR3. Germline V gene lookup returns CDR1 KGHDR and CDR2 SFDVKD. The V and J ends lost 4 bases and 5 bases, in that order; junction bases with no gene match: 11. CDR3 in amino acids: CATSDPTRDRGKTEAFF. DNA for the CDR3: TGTGCCACCAGTGACCCGACAAGGGACAGGGGGAAAACTGAAGCTTTCTTT.

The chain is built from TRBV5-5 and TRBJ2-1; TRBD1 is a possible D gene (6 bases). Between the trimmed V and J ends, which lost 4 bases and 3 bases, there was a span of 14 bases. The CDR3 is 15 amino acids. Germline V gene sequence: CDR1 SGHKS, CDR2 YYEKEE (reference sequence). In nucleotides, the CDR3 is TGTGCCAGCAGCCCGACAGGAGTACGCTACAATGAGCAGTTCTTC. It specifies CASSPTGVRYNEQFF.

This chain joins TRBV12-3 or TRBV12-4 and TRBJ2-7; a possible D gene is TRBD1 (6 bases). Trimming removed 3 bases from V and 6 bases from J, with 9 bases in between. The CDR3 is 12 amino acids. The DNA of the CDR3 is TGTGCCAGCAGTTTTAGGGGGAGCGAGCAGTACTTC. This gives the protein CASSFRGSEQYF.

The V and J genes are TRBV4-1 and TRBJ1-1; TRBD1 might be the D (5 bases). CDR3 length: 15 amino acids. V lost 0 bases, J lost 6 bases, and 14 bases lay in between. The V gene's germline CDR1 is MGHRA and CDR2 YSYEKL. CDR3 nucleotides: TGCGCCAGCAGCCAAGAACCAGGGATAATTGCTGAAGCTTTCTTT. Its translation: CASSQEPGIIAEAFF.

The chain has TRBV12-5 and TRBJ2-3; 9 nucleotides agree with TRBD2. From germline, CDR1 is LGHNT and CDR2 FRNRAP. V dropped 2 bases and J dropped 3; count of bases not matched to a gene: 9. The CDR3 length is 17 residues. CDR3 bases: TGTGCTAGTGGTTTGTGGGTAGCGGGGGAACCTACAGATACGCAGTATTTT. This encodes CASGLWVAGEPTDTQYF.

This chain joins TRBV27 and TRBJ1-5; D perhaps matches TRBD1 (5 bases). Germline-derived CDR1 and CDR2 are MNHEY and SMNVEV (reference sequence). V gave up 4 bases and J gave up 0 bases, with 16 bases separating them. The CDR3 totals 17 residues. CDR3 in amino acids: CASSSRLGDYSNQPQHF. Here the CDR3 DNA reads TGTGCCAGCAGTTCTAGATTAGGGGACTATAGCAATCAGCCCCAGCATTTT.

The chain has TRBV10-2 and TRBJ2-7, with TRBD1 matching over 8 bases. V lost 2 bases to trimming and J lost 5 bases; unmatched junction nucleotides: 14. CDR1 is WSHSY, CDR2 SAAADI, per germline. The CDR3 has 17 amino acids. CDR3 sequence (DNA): TGCGCCAGCAGTGAGGCCTACGGGACAGGATTTCTAGACGAGCAGTACTTC. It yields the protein CASSEAYGTGFLDEQYF.

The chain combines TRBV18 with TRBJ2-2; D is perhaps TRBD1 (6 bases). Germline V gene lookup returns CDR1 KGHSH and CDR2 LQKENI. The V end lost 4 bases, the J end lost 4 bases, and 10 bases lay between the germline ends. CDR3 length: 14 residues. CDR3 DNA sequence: TGTGCCAGCTCACAACAGGGTTTCACCGGGGAGCTGTTTTTT. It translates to CASSQQGFTGELFF.

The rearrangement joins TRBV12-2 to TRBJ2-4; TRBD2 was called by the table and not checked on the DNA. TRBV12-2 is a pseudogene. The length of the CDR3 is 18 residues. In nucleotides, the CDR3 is TGTGCAAGTCGCTTAGCACATACTAGCGGGAGGGCCAAAAACATTCAGTACTTC. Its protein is CASRLAHTSGRAKNIQYF.

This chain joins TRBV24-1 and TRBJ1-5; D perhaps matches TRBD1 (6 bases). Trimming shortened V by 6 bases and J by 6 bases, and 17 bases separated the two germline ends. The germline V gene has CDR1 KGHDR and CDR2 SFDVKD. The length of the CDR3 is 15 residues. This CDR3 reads CATSWDTNPSQPQHF. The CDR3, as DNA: TGTGCCACCAGTTGGGACACCAACCCCAGTCAGCCCCAGCATTTT.

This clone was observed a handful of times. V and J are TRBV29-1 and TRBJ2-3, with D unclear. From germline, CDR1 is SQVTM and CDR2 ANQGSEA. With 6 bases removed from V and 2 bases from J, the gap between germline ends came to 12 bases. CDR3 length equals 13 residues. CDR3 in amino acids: CSVDPGFTDTQYF. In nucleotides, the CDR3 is TGCAGCGTCGATCCCGGGTTCACAGATACGCAGTATTTT.

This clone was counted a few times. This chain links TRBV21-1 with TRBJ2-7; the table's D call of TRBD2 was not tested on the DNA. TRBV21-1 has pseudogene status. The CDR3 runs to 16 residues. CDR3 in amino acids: CASSKEREPPSHEQYF. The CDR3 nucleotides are TGTGCCAGCAGCAAAGAACGAGAGCCCCCATCGCACGAGCAGTACTTC.

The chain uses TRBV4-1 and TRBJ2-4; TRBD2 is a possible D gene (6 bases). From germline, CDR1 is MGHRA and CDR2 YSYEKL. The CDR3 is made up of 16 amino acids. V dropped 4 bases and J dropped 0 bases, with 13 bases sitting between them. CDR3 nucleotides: TGCGCCAGCAGCCCCCCACGGAGGGAAGCCAAAAACATTCAGTACTTC. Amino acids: CASSPPRREAKNIQYF.

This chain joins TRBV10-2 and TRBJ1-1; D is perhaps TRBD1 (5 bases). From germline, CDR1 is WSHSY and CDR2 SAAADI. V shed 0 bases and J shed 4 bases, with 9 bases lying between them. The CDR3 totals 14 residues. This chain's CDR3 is CASSESGGGTEAFF. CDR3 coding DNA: TGCGCCAGCAGTGAGTCGGGGGGGGGCACTGAAGCTTTCTTT.

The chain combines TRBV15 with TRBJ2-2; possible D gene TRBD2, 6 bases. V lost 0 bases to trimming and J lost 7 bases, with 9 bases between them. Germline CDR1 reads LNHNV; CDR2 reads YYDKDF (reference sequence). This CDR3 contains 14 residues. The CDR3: CATSRDGGNGELFF. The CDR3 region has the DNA TGTGCCACCAGCAGAGATGGGGGGAACGGGGAGCTGTTTTTT.

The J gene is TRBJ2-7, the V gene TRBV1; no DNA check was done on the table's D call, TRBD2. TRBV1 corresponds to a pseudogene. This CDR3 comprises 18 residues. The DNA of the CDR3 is TGCACCAGCAGCCCCCGACCGGGAATCCGGATCAGTCAATACGAGCAGTACTTC. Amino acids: CTSSPRPGIRISQYEQYF.

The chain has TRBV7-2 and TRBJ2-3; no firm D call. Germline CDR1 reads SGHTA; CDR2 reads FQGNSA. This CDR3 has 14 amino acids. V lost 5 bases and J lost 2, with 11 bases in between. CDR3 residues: CASSPNWFTDTQYF. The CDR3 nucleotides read TGTGCCAGCAGCCCTAACTGGTTCACAGATACGCAGTATTTT.

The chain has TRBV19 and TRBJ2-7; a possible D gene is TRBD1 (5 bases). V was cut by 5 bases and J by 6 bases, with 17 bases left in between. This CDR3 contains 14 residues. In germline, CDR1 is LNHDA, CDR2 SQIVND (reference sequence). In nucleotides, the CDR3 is TGTGCCAGTAGTCCTTTGGCGGAAAGGGGCGAGCAGTACTTC. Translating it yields CASSPLAERGEQYF.

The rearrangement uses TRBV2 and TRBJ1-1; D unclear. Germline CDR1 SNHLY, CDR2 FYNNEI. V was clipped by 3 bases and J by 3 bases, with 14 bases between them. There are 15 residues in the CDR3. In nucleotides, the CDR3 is TGTGCCAGCAGTGAGATGGCAGGAGGGTACACTGAAGCTTTCTTT. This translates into CASSEMAGGYTEAFF.

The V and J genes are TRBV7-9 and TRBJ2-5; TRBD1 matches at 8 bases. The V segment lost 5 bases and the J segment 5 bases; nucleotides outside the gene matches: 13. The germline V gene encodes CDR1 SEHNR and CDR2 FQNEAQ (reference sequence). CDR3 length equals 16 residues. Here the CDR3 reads CASSPGGQGGGETQYF. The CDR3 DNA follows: TGTGCCAGCAGCCCCGGTGGACAGGGAGGCGGGGAGACCCAGTACTTC.

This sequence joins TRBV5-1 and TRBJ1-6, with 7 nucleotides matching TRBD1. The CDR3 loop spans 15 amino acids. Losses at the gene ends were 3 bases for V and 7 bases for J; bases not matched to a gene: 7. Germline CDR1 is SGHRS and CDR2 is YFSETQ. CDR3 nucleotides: TGCGCCAGCAGCTCGGGACAGTCCTTAAATTCACCCCTCCACTTT. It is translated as CASSSGQSLNSPLHF.

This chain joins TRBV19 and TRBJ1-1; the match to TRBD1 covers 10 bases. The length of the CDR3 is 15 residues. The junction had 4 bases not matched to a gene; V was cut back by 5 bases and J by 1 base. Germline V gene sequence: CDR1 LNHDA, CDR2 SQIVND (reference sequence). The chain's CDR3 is CASSPGQGGNTEAFF. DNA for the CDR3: TGTGCCAGTAGTCCCGGACAGGGGGGGAACACTGAAGCTTTCTTT. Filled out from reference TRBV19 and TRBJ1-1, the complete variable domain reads DGGITQSPKYLFRKEGQNVTLSCEQNLNHDAMYWYRQDPGQGLRLIYYSQIVNDFQKGDIAEGYSVSREKKESFPLTVTSAQKNPTAFYLCASSPGQGGNTEAFFGQGTRLTVV.

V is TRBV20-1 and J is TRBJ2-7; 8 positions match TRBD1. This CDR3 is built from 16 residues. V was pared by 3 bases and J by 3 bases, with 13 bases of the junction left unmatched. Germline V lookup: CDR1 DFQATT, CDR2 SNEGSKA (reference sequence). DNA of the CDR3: TGCAGTGCTAGTGACCCCGGGACAGGTCGTTACTACGAGCAGTACTTC. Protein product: CSASDPGTGRYYEQYF.